Listed below are T cell receptor beta chains from one sample, sequenced in a study of CD8 T cells in Susac syndrome. In TCRdb, the immunoSEQ multiplex PCR reads were re-called with MiXCR into one record per CDR3 protein. There are some 190,000 distinct CDR3 sequences in the sample; less than 95% occur only once, and about 0.1% lies in the top ten. The sample consisted of CD4+ T cells from PBMCs. These TCRs come from a human donor in good health. CDR3s leave out the opening cysteine and the closing phenylalanine or tryptophan.

>TRBJ1-2|TRBV19
ASSVQGSLGYT
>TRBJ2-5|TRBV6-5
ASSYSGETQY
>TRBJ2-1|TRBV14
ASSPPRGHSYNEQF
>TRBJ1-2|TRBV7-2
ASSSKVREIYGYT
>TRBJ1-1|TRBV25-1
ASSEAPGQGSTEAF
>TRBJ2-1|TRBV20-1
SAREGSATYNEQF
>TRBJ2-7|TRBV15
ATSRDSGAEQY
>TRBJ1-5|TRBV18
ASSPNPSGPQPQH
>TRBJ2-6|TRBV29-1
SVVGTGVSGANVLT
>TRBJ1-2|TRBV28
ASSTGYGYT
>TRBJ1-5|TRBV20-1
SAKIGSVNQPQH
>TRBJ1-2|TRBV9
ASSVETGGGYGYT
>TRBJ2-7|TRBV4-2
ASSLSGQGADEQY
>TRBJ2-5|TRBV29-1
SVVQVRETQY